This TCR beta chain comes out of a study of cytomegalovirus exposure and HLA in healthy donors. It was with 60 Vbeta and 13 Jbeta primers that the PCR ran. Using immunoSEQ multiplex PCR, the repertoire was profiled, and TCRdb retains in-frame clones only, with some absent. The sample holds some 200,000 clones. Material: PBMCs. This sequence was found in a boy aged 5-17 years in good health and CMV-seronegative.

The CDR3: CATSRPRLLAGIDNEQFF. CDR3 nucleotides: TGTGCCACCAGCAGACCAAGGTTACTAGCGGGGATTGACAATGAGCAGTTCTTC. V usage is TRBV15 and J usage is TRBJ2-1; the match to TRBD2 covers 10 bases. The CDR3 sequence is 18 residues long. The germline gives CDR1 LNHNV, CDR2 YYDKDF (reference sequence). V shed 2 bases, J shed 5 bases, and the junction held 12 bases outside the gene matches.